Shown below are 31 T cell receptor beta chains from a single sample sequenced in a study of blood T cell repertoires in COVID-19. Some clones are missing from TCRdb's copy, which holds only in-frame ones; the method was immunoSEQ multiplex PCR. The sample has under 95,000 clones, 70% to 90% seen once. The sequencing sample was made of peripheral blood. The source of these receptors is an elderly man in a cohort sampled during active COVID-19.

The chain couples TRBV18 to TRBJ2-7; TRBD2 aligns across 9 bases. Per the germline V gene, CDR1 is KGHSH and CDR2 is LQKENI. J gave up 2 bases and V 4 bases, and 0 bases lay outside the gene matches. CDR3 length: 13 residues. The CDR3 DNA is TGTGCCAGCTCACAGCGGGGGGCCTACGAGCAGTACTTC. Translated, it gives CASSQRGAYEQYF.

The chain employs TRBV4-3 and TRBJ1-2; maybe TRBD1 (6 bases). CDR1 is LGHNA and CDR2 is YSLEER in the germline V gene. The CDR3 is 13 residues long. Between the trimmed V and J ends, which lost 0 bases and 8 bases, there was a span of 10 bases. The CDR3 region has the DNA TGCGCCAGCAGCCAAGAAGCAGGGGTCGGCTACACCTTC. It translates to CASSQEAGVGYTF.

The CDR3 protein is CASRAGGELGPTEYV. The CDR3 coding sequence is TGTGCCAGCAGAGCTGGGGGCGAACTGGGCCCAACCGAGTACGTC. The chain recombines TRBV6-5 with TRBJ2-7; TRBD1 is a possible D gene (6 bases). Germline CDR1 and CDR2: MNHEY and SVGAGI. V lost 6 bases and J 11 bases, leaving 26 bases between the germline ends. CDR3 size: 15 residues.

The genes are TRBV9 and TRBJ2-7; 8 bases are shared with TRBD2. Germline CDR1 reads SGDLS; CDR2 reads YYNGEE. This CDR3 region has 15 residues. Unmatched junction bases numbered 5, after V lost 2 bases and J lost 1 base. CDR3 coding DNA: TGTGCCAGCAGCGTTACGGGGGGGTTTTCCTACGAGCAGTACTTC. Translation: CASSVTGGFSYEQYF.

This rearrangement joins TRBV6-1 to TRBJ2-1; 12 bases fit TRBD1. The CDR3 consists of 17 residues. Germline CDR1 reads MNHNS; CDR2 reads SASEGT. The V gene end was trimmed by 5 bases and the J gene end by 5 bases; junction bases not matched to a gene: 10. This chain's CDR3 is CASSKDGTGGHHNEQFF. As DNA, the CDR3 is TGTGCCAGCAGTAAAGACGGGACAGGGGGCCACCACAATGAGCAGTTCTTC.

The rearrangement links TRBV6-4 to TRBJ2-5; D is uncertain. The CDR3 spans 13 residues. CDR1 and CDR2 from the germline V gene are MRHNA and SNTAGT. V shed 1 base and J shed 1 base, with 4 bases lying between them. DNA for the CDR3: TGTGCCAGCAGTGACTTTAGCCAAGAGACCCAGTACTTC. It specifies CASSDFSQETQYF.

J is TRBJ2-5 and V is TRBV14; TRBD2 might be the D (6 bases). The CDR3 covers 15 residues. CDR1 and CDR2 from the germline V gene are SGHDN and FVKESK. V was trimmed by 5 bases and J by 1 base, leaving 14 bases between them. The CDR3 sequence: CASSRTVGGQETQYF. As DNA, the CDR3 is TGTGCCAGCAGCAGAACTGTGGGGGGCCAAGAGACCCAGTACTTC. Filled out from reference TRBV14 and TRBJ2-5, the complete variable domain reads EAGVTQFPSHSVIEKGQTVTLRCDPISGHDNLYWYRRVMGKEIKFLLHFVKESKQDESGMPNNRFLAERTGGTYSTLKVQPAELEDSGVYFCASSRTVGGQETQYFGPGTRLLVL.

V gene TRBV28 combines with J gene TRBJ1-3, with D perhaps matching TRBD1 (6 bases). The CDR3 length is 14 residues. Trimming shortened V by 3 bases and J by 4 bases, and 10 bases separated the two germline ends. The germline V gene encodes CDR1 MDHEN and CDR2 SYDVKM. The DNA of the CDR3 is TGTGCCAGCAGTTTCACCGGGACAGGAAACACCATATATTTT. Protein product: CASSFTGTGNTIYF.

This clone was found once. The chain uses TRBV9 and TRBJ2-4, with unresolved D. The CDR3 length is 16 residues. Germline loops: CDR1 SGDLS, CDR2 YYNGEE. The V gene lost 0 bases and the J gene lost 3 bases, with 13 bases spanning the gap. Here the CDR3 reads CASSVDVLGSKNIQYF. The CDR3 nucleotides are TGTGCCAGCAGCGTAGATGTGTTGGGCAGCAAAAACATTCAGTACTTC.

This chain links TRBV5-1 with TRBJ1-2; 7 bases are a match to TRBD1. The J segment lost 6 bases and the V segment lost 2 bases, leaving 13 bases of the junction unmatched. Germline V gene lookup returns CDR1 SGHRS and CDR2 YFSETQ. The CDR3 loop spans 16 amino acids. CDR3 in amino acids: CASSLVGQVNGDGYTF. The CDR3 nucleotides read TGCGCCAGCAGCTTAGTAGGACAGGTGAACGGAGATGGCTACACCTTC.

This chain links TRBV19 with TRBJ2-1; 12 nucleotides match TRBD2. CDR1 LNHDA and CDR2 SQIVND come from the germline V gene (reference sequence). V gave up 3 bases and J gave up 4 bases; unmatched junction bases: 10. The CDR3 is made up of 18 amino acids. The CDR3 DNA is TGTGCCAGTAGTATCGGTCTAGCGGGGGGGCCTTTTTACAATGAGCAGTTCTTC. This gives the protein CASSIGLAGGPFYNEQFF.

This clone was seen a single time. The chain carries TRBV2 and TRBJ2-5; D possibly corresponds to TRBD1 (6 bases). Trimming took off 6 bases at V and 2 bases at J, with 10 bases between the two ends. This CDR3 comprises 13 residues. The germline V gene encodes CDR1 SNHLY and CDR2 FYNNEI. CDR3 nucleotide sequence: TGTGCCAGCAGCAAACAGGGTCAAGAGACCCAGTACTTC. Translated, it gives CASSKQGQETQYF.

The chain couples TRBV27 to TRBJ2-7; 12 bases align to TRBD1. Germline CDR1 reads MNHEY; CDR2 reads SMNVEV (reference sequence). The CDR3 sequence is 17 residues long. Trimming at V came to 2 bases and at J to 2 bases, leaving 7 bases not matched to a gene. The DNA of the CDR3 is TGTGCCAGCAGTTTAAATCCGGGACAGGGGGCTACCTACGAGCAGTACTTC. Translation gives CASSLNPGQGATYEQYF.

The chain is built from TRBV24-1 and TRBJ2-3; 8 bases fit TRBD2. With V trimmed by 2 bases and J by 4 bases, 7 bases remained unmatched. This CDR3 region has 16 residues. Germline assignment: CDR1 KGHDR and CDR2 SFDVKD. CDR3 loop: CATSDSRAGEPDTQYF. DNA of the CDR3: TGTGCCACCAGTGATTCCCGAGCGGGGGAACCAGATACGCAGTATTTT.

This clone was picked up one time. As DNA, the CDR3 is TGCGCCAGCAGCCAAGAAGCGGGGGGCGGTGGCTACACCTTC. Its protein is CASSQEAGGGGYTF. The genes are TRBV4-3 and TRBJ1-2; possible D gene TRBD1, 6 bases. The CDR3 sequence is 14 residues long. Trimming shortened V by 0 bases and J by 7 bases, and 12 bases separated the two germline ends. Germline lookup yields CDR1 LGHNA and CDR2 YSLEER.

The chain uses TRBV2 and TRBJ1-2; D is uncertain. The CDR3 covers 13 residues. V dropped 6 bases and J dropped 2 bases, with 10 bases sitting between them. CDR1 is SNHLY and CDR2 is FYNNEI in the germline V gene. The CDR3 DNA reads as TGTGCCAGCAGCCGAAGTGAGAACTATGGCTACACCTTC. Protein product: CASSRSENYGYTF.

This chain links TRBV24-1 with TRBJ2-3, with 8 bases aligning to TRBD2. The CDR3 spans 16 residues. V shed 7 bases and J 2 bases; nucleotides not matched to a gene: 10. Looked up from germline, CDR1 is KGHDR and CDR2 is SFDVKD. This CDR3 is CATSGSRGGATDTQYF. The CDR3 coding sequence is TGTGCCACCAGCGGGTCTCGGGGGGGAGCCACAGATACGCAGTATTTT.

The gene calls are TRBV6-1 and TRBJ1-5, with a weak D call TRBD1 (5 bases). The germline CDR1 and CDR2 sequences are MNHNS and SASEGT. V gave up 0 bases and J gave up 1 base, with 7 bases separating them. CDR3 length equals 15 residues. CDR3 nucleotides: TGTGCCAGCAGTGAAGCGAGACAGAGCAATCAGCCCCAGCATTTT. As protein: CASSEARQSNQPQHF.

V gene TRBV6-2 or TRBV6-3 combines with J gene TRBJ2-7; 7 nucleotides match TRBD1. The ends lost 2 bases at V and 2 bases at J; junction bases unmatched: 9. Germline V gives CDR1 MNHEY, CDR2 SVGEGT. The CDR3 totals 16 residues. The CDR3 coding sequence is TGTGCCAGCAGTTACGAACCCGGACAGGCCACCTACGAGCAGTACTTC. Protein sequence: CASSYEPGQATYEQYF.

The CDR3 spells CASRYRGFNTEAFF. The CDR3 nucleotides read TGTGCCAGCAGGTACCGGGGTTTCAACACTGAAGCTTTCTTT. V and J are TRBV6-5 and TRBJ1-1, with unresolved D. The germline V gene encodes CDR1 MNHEY and CDR2 SVGAGI. This CDR3 contains 14 residues. Trimming took 6 bases from V and 2 from J, leaving 13 bases between them.

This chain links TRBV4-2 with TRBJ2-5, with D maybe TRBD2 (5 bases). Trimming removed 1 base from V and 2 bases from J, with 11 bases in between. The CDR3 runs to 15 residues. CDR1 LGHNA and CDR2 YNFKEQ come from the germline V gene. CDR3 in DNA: TGTGCCAGCAGCCAAGTGGGGAGTGTTCAAGAGACCCAGTACTTC. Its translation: CASSQVGSVQETQYF.

CDR3 residues: CASSRRPGTGIWEKLFF. The DNA for the CDR3 is TGTGCCAGCAGCCGACGACCAGGGACAGGTATTTGGGAAAAACTGTTTTTT. The chain uses TRBV2 and TRBJ1-4; 8 nucleotides line up with TRBD1. Trimming cost V 6 bases and J 8 bases; bases outside gene matches: 17. The CDR3 has 17 amino acids. Looked up from germline, CDR1 is SNHLY and CDR2 is FYNNEI.

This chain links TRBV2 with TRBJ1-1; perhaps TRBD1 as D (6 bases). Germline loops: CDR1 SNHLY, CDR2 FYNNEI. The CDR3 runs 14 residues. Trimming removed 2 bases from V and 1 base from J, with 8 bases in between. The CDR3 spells CASSERTANTEAFF. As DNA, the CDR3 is TGTGCCAGCAGTGAACGGACAGCGAACACTGAAGCTTTCTTT. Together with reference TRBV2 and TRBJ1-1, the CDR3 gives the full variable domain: EPEVTQTPSHQVTQMGQEVILRCVPISNHLYFYWYRQILGQKVEFLVSFYNNEISEKSEIFDDQFSVERPDGSNFTLKIRSTKLEDSAMYFCASSERTANTEAFFGQGTRLTVV.

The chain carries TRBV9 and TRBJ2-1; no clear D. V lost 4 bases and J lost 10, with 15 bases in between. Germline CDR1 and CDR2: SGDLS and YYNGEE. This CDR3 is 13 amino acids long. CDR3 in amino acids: CASSPLTLPEQFF. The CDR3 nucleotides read TGTGCCAGCAGCCCCCTGACACTCCCCGAGCAGTTCTTC.

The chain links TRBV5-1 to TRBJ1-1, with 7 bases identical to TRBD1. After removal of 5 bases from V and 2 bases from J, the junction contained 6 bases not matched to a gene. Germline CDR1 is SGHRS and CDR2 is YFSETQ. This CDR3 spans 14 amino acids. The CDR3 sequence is CASRKQGINTEAFF. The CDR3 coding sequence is TGCGCCAGCAGAAAACAGGGGATCAACACTGAAGCTTTCTTT.

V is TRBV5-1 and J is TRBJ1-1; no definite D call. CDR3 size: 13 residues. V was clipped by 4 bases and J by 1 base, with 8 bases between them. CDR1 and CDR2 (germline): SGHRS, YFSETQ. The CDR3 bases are TGCGCCAGCAGCGCGTACTCGAACACTGAAGCTTTCTTT. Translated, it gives CASSAYSNTEAFF. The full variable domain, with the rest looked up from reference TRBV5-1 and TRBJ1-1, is KAGVTQTPRYLIKTRGQQVTLSCSPISGHRSVSWYQQTPGQGLQFLFEYFSETQRNKGNFPGRFSGRQFSNSRSEMNVSTLELGDSALYLCASSAYSNTEAFFGQGTRLTVV.

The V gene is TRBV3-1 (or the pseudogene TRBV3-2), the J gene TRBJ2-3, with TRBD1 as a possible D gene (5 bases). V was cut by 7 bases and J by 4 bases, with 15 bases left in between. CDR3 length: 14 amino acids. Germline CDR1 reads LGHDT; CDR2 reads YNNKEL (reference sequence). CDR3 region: CASTGASAPDTQYF. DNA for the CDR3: TGTGCCAGCACTGGGGCCTCGGCTCCAGATACGCAGTATTTT.

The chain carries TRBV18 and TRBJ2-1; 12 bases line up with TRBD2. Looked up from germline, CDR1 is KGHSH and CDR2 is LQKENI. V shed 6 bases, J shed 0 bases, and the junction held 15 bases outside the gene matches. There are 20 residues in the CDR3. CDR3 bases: TGTGCCAGCTCCCTTACGACTAGCGGGGGATTCAAGAGCTCCTACAATGAGCAGTTCTTC. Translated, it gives CASSLTTSGGFKSSYNEQFF.

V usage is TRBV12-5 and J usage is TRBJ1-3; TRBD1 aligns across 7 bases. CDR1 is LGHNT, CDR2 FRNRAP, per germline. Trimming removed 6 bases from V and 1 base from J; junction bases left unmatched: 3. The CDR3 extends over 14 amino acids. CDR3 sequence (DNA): TGTGCTAGTGGGGAGGGGGCTTCTGGAAACACCATATATTTT. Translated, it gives CASGEGASGNTIYF.

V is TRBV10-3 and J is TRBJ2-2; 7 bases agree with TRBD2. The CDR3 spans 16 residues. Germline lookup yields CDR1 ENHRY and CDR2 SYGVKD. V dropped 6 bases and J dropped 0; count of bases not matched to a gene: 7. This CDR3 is CAISRLAESNTGELFF. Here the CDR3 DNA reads TGTGCCATCAGCAGGCTAGCGGAATCGAACACCGGGGAGCTGTTTTTT.

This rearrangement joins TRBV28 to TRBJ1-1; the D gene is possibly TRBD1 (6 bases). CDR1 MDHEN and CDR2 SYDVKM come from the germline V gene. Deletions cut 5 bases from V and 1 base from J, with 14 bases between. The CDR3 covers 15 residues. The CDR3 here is CASSLRLGANTEAFF. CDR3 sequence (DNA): TGTGCCAGCAGTCTACGACTGGGGGCGAACACTGAAGCTTTCTTT.